This passage covers 25 T cell receptor beta chains from one sample sequenced in a study of CD8+CD57+ T cells in acquired aplastic anemia. Patients included in sequencing had previously demonstrated CD8+CD57+ cell expansion by flow cytometry. Profiles of TCR beta VDJ and CDR3 were generated from a genomic DNA template. Using its own MiXCR run on the reads, TCRdb lists one record per CDR3 protein. The sample records under 250,000 distinct CDR3 sequences, 45% to 50% being singletons. Sample: sorted CD4+, CD8+, or CD8+CD57+ T cells (not recorded which) from PBMCs. The receptors here all came from a human donor with aplastic anemia.

The chain has TRBV2 and TRBJ2-1; D unclear. Germline CDR1 SNHLY, CDR2 FYNNEI. The CDR3 spans 13 residues. V lost 4 bases, J lost 9 bases, and 13 bases lay in between. Here the CDR3 reads CASSGSLRGEQFF. Written as DNA, the CDR3 is TGTGCCAGCAGTGGGTCACTCAGAGGTGAGCAGTTCTTC.

This clonotype was detected a few times. This chain uses TRBV3-1 with TRBJ2-1; D perhaps matches TRBD1 (6 bases). The V gene lost 6 bases and the J gene lost 4 bases, with 10 bases spanning the gap. From germline, CDR1 is LGHDT and CDR2 YNNKEL (reference sequence). The CDR3 spans 13 residues. CDR3 nucleotides: TGTGCCAGCAGGGCCGGACAGTACAATGAGCAGTTCTTC. It translates to CASRAGQYNEQFF.

Details on this clonotype: Possible read error: a much larger clone is one base away. The chain combines TRBV20-1 with TRBJ2-1, with TRBD2 matching over 11 bases. CDR3 size: 14 residues. Germline V gene data show CDR1 as DFQATT and CDR2 as SNEGSKA (reference sequence). The CDR3 nucleotides are TGCAGTGCTGGTAGCGGGAGGGGGGACAATGAGCAGCTCTTC. Amino acid sequence: CSAGSGRGDNEQLF.

The chain is built from TRBV7-9 and TRBJ2-7; 7 bases are a match to TRBD1. The V gene end was trimmed by 5 bases and the J gene end by 5 bases; junction bases not matched to a gene: 9. This CDR3 has 14 residues. CDR1 and CDR2 (germline): SEHNR, FQNEAQ (reference sequence). This CDR3 is CASSKGQGVDEQYF. CDR3 in DNA: TGTGCCAGCAGCAAAGGGCAGGGGGTCGACGAGCAGTACTTC.

This chain uses TRBV12-3 or TRBV12-4 with TRBJ2-7; 12 positions agree with TRBD2. V lost 6 bases to trimming and J lost 6 bases; unmatched junction nucleotides: 6. The CDR3 totals 14 residues. The CDR3 protein is CASSSSGRAGEQYF. The DNA of the CDR3 is TGTGCCAGCAGCTCTAGCGGGAGGGCCGGCGAGCAGTACTTC.

Concerning this clonotype itself: A much larger clone is a single base away; this may be a read error. The V and J genes are TRBV10-3 and TRBJ2-7; D tentatively reads TRBD1 or TRBD2 (6 bases each). In germline, CDR1 is ENHRY, CDR2 SYGVKD. The CDR3 totals 14 residues. The CDR3 DNA is TGTGCCACCTGGGGGGCGGGGCCCTCCTACGAGCGGTACTTC. Translating it yields CATWGAGPSYERYF.

The CDR3: CASSSRQGSQPQHF. The DNA of the CDR3 is TGTGCCAGCAGCTCCAGACAGGGCAGTCAGCCCCAGCATTTT. The chain uses TRBV7-8 and TRBJ1-5; 7 positions match TRBD1. Germline V gives CDR1 SGHVS, CDR2 FQNEAQ. Trimming cost V 4 bases and J 6 bases; bases outside gene matches: 6. The CDR3 contains 14 residues. Together with reference TRBV7-8 and TRBJ1-5, the CDR3 gives the full variable domain: GAGVSQSPRYKVAKRGQDVALRCDPISGHVSLFWYQQALGQGPEFLTYFQNEAQLDKSGLPSDRFFAERPEGSVSTLKIQRTQQEDSAVYLCASSSRQGSQPQHFGDGTRLSIL.

This clonotype was detected many times. The chain combines TRBV7-8 with TRBJ2-7; no firm D call. Germline V CDR1 and CDR2: SGHVS, FQNEAQ. V dropped 3 bases and J dropped 5 bases, with 11 bases sitting between them. This CDR3 is built from 13 residues. CDR3 nucleotides: TGTGCCAGCAGCTTTTTTTCCGCTGACGAGCAGTACTTC. Protein sequence: CASSFFSADEQYF. Full variable domain (outside the CDR3, taken from reference TRBV7-8 and TRBJ2-7): GAGVSQSPRYKVAKRGQDVALRCDPISGHVSLFWYQQALGQGPEFLTYFQNEAQLDKSGLPSDRFFAERPEGSVSTLKIQRTQQEDSAVYLCASSFFSADEQYFGPGTRLTVT.

This clonotype was counted a few times. V usage is TRBV24-1 and J usage is TRBJ2-7; 8 nucleotides agree with TRBD1. J lost 3 bases, V lost 3 bases, and 6 bases had no gene match. From germline, CDR1 is KGHDR and CDR2 SFDVKD. The CDR3 is 15 amino acids. The CDR3 here is CATSDPQGGYYEQYF. CDR3 coding DNA: TGTGCCACCAGTGATCCACAGGGGGGATACTACGAGCAGTACTTC.

A remark on this clonotype: A single base separates this from a much larger clone, so it may be a read error. The V gene is TRBV4-3, the J gene TRBJ1-1; D gene uncertain. Trimming took off 2 bases at V and 4 bases at J, with 17 bases between the two ends. CDR1 is LGHNA, CDR2 YSLEER, per germline. The CDR3 contains 16 residues. Here the CDR3 DNA reads TGCGCCAGCAGCCAAAAGCTATGGCAACCGAGCACTGAAGCTTTCTTT. It is translated as CASSQKLWQPSTEAFF.

This rearrangement joins TRBV20-1 to TRBJ1-1, with D possibly TRBD1 on 5 matching bases. Per germline, CDR1 DFQATT and CDR2 SNEGSKA (reference sequence). The CDR3 consists of 16 residues. V was pared by 0 bases and J by 1 base, with 15 bases between. CDR3 amino acids: CSARDFKAGENTEAFF. The CDR3, as DNA: TGCAGTGCTAGAGATTTTAAGGCGGGGGAGAACACTGAAGCTTTCTTT.

This clonotype was found once. The CDR3 is CASSLTGVYFEQYF. DNA for the CDR3: TGTGCCAGCAGCTTGACAGGGGTGTATTTCGAGCAGTACTTC. The chain is built from TRBV7-2 and TRBJ2-7, with 8 nucleotides matching TRBD1. Germline CDR1 is SGHTA and CDR2 is FQGNSA. The CDR3 is 14 residues long. V trimming: 3 bases; J trimming: 6 bases; junction bases outside the gene matches: 7.

The CDR3 coding sequence is TGTGCCAGCAGTACAGGGAGGAACACTGAAGCTTTCTTT. Its translation is CASSTGRNTEAFF. The chain joins TRBV7-9 to TRBJ1-1; D may be TRBD1 (6 bases). Germline V CDR1 and CDR2: SEHNR, FQNEAQ (reference sequence). CDR3 length equals 13 residues. Trimming removed 6 bases at V and 1 base at J, with 9 bases between. The complete variable domain, with remaining parts taken from reference TRBV7-9 and TRBJ1-1, reads DTGVSQNPRHKITKRGQNVTFRCDPISEHNRLYWYRQTLGQGPEFLTYFQNEAQLEKSRLLSDRFSAERPKGSFSTLEIQRTEQGDSAMYLCASSTGRNTEAFFGQGTRLTVV.

This chain connects TRBV2 to TRBJ2-2; D remains unclear. The CDR3 has 14 residues. In germline, CDR1 is SNHLY, CDR2 FYNNEI. V lost 6 bases and J lost 6, with 14 bases in between. The CDR3 nucleotides read TGTGCCAGCAGCTTGGGTTATGTGTCCGGGGAGCTGTTTTTT. Its translation: CASSLGYVSGELFF.

This clonotype was detected ten times or more. J is TRBJ1-1 and V is TRBV9; D is unresolved. The CDR3 spans 11 residues. Germline V gene lookup returns CDR1 SGDLS and CDR2 YYNGEE. Trimming pared 6 bases from V and 4 bases from J, leaving 7 bases between. For the CDR3, the DNA is TGTGCCAGCAAACGGGGCACTGAAGCTTTCTTT. It translates to CASKRGTEAFF.

This clonotype was observed many times. The genes are TRBV4-1 and TRBJ1-5; D is unresolved. V lost 0 bases and J lost 3, with 15 bases in between. This CDR3 is built from 17 residues. Germline CDR1 is MGHRA and CDR2 is YSYEKL. The CDR3 reads CASSQEEMGLVNQPQHF. Written as DNA, the CDR3 is TGCGCCAGCAGCCAAGAGGAGATGGGTTTGGTCAATCAGCCCCAGCATTTT.

This chain connects TRBV5-5 to TRBJ1-5; no clear D gene. The CDR3 sequence is 17 residues long. Between the trimmed V and J ends, which lost 0 bases and 0 bases, there was a span of 13 bases. Germline CDR1 is SGHKS and CDR2 is YYEKEE (reference sequence). The CDR3: CASSLDGRPYSNQPQHF. The CDR3 nucleotides read TGTGCCAGCAGCTTGGATGGCAGGCCTTATAGCAATCAGCCCCAGCATTTT.

The table lists this clonotype with many counts. The chain couples TRBV7-2 to TRBJ1-5; possible D gene TRBD1, 6 bases. This CDR3 has 17 amino acids. Trimming pared 3 bases from V and 2 bases from J, leaving 17 bases between. The germline gives CDR1 SGHTA, CDR2 FQGNSA. The CDR3 region has the DNA TGTGCCAGCAGCTTGTATGTAGGGGGAAAGGGCAATCAGCCCCAGCATTTT. It is translated as CASSLYVGGKGNQPQHF.

For this clonotype: A read error may be the cause here, since a much bigger clone is one base away. The rearrangement joins TRBV2 to TRBJ2-7; possible D gene TRBD2, 5 bases. Trimming cost V 5 bases and J 2 bases, with 19 bases left between them. The CDR3 sequence is 16 residues long. The germline CDR1 and CDR2 sequences are SNHLY and FYNNEI. The CDR3 nucleotides read TGTGCCAGCAGTAAATTCAGCGGTGGCTCTCCCTACGAGCAGTACTTC. It encodes CASSKFSGGSPYEQYF.

The table lists this clonotype with many counts. The gene calls are TRBV10-2 and TRBJ2-7, with TRBD2 matching 11 bases. CDR3 size: 15 residues. Germline lookup yields CDR1 WSHSY and CDR2 SAAADI. V shed 4 bases and J 4 bases; nucleotides not matched to a gene: 6. CDR3 sequence (DNA): TGCGCCAGCAGTGTACAAACTAGCGGGAGTTACGAGCAGTACTTC. Residues: CASSVQTSGSYEQYF.

This sequence joins TRBV20-1 and TRBJ1-5, with a weak D call TRBD1 (5 bases). The germline V gene encodes CDR1 DFQATT and CDR2 SNEGSKA (reference sequence). The CDR3 runs 15 residues. Trimming shortened V by 0 bases and J by 5 bases, and 14 bases separated the two germline ends. The CDR3 protein is CSARDPGGSHQPQHF. DNA for the CDR3: TGCAGTGCTAGAGACCCGGGGGGGTCACATCAGCCCCAGCATTTT.

This clonotype showed up many times. With a much larger clone just one base away, this may be a read error. This rearrangement joins TRBV13 to TRBJ2-1, with no clear D. V was pared by 3 bases and J by 5 bases, with 2 bases between. CDR1 is PRHDT, CDR2 FYEKMQ, per germline (reference sequence). The CDR3 runs to 11 residues. The CDR3 region is CASSFNNEQFF. In nucleotides, the CDR3 is TGTGCCAGCAGCTTTAACAATGAGCAGTTCTTC.

The J gene is TRBJ1-1, the V gene TRBV27; D is undetermined. Trimming took 5 bases from V and 4 from J, leaving 14 bases between them. Germline V gives CDR1 MNHEY, CDR2 SMNVEV (reference sequence). The CDR3 consists of 14 residues. CDR3 loop: CASSISGGRTEAFF. Here the CDR3 DNA reads TGTGCCAGCAGTATCTCAGGAGGGCGCACTGAAGCTTTCTTT.

This clonotype was observed a single time. The chain employs TRBV5-6 and TRBJ1-2; no clear D gene. Germline CDR1 is SGHDT and CDR2 is YYEEEE. Trimming cost V 0 bases and J 0 bases, with 15 bases left between them. The CDR3 loop spans 17 amino acids. DNA of the CDR3: TGTGCCAGCAGCTTGGGGCAGATAAGGCTAGCTAACTATGGCTACACCTTC. Its translation is CASSLGQIRLANYGYTF.

This clonotype was counted at least ten times. The V and J genes are TRBV7-2 and TRBJ1-5; D unclear. CDR1 is SGHTA and CDR2 is FQGNSA in the germline V gene. Trimming took off 5 bases at V and 5 bases at J, with 13 bases between the two ends. This CDR3 region has 14 residues. CDR3 protein: CASSPAPGDQPQHF. The CDR3 region has the DNA TGTGCCAGCAGCCCCGCACCGGGCGATCAGCCCCAGCATTTT.